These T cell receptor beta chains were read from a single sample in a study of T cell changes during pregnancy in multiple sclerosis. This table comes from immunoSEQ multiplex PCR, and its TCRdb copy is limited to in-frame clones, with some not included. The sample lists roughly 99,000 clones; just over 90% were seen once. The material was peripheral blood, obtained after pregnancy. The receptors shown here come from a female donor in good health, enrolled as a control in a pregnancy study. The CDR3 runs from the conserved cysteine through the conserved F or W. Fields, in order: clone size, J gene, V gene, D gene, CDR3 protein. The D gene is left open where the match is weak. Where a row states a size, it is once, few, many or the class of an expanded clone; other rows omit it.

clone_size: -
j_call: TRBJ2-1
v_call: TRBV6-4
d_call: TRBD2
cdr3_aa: CASSSGGASSDEQFF

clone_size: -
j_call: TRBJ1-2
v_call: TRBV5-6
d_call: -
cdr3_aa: CASSLDVNYGYTF

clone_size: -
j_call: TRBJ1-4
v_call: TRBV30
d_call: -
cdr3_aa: CAWTPRGEKLFF

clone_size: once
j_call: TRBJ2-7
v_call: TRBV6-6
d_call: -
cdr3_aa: CASSYSRYYEQQYF

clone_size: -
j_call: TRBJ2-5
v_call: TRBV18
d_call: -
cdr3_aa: CASYPPGNRVETQYF

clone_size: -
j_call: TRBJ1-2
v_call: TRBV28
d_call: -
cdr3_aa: CASSPPGQGSYGYTF

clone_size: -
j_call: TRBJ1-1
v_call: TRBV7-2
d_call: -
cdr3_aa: CASSLGPQGTTEAFF

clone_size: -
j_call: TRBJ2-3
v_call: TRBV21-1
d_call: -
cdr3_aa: CASTANVGSNTDTQYF

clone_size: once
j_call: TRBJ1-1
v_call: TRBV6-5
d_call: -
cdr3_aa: CASSERPNTEAFF

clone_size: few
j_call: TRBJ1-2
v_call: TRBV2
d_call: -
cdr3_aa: CASRGRGYGYTF

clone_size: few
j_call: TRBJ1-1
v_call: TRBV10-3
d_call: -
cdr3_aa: CAITDNRKNTEAFF

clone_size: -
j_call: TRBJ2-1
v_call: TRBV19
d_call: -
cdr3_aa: CASSPYYASEQFF

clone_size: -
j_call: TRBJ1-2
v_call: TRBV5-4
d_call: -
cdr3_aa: CASSLGQDRGYTF

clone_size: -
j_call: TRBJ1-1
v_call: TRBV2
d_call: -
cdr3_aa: CARQGGGTEAFF

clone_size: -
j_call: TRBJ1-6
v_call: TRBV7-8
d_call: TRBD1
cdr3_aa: CASRDDRVFSPLHF

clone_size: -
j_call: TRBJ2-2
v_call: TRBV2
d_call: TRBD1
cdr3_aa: CASFSRTGLIGELFF

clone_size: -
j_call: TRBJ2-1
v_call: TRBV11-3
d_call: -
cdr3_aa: CASSLRGGSYNEQFF

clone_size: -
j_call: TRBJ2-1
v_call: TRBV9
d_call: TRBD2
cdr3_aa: CASSGDPQRGDENEQFF